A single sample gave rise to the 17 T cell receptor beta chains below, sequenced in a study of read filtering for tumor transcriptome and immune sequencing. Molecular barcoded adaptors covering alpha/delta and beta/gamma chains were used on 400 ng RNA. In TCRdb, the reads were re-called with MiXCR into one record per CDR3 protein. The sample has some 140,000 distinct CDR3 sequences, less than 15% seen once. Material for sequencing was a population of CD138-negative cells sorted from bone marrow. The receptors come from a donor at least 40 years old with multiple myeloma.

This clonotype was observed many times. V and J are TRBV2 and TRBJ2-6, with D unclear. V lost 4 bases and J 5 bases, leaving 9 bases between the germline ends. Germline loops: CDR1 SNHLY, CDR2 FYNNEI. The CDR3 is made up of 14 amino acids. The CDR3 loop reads CASSGGQRANVLTF. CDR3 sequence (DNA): TGTGCCAGCAGTGGCGGTCAGAGGGCCAACGTCCTGACTTTC.

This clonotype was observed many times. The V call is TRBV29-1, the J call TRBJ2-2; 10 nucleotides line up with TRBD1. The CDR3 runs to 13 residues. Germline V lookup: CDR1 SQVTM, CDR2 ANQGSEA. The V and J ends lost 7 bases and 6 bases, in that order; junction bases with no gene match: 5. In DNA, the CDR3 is TGCAGCGCGGGACAGGGGAATTCCGGGGAGCTGTTTTTT. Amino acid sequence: CSAGQGNSGELFF.

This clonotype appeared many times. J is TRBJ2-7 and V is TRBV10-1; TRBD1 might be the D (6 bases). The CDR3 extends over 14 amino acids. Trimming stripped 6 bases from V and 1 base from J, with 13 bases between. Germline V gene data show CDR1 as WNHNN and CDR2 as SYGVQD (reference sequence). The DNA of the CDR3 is TGCGCCAGCAGCTCGGACAGCGAATCCTACGAGCAGTACTTC. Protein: CASSSDSESYEQYF.

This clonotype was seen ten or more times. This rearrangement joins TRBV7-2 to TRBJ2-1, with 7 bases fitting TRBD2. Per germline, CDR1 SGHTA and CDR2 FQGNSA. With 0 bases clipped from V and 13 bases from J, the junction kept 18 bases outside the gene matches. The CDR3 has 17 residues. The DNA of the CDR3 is TGTGCCAGCAGCTTAGCGCCGGCTTCGTTGGTGGGAGGGATTCAGTTCTTC. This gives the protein CASSLAPASLVGGIQFF.

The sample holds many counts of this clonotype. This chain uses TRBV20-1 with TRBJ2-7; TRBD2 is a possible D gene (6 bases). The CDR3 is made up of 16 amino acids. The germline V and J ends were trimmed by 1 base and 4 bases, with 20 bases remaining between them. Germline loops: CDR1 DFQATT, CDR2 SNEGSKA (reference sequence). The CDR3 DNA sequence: TGCAGTGCTAGAGGGAATCAAGCGGGTAGAGGGTACGAGCAGTACTTC. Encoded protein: CSARGNQAGRGYEQYF.

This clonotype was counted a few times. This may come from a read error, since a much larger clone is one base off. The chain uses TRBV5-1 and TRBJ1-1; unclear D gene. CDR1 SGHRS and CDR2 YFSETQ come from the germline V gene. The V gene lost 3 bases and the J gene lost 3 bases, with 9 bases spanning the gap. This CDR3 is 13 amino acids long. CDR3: CASSSPWDTEAFF. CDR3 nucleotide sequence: TGCGCCAGCAGCTCCCCTTGGGACACTGAAGCTTTCTTT. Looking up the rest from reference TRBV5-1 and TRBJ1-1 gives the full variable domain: KAGVTQTPRYLIKTRGQQVTLSCSPISGHRSVSWYQQTPGQGLQFLFEYFSETQRNKGNFPGRFSGRQFSNSRSEMNVSTLELGDSALYLCASSSPWDTEAFFGQGTRLTVV.

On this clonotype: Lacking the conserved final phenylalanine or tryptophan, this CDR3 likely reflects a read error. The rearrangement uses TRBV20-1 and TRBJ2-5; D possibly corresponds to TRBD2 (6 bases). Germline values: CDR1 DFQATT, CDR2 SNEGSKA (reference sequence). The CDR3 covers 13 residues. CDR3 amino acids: CSARRGIQGTQYL. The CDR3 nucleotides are TGCAGTGCTAGGCGCGGGATCCAAGGGACCCAGTACCTC.

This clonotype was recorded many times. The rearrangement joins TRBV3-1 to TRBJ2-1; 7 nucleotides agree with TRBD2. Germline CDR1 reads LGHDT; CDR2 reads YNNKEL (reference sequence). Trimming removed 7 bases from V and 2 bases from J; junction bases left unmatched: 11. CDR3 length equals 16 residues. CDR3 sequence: CASTSNYAGAYNEQFF. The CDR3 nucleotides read TGTGCCAGCACCTCAAATTATGCGGGAGCCTACAATGAGCAGTTCTTC.

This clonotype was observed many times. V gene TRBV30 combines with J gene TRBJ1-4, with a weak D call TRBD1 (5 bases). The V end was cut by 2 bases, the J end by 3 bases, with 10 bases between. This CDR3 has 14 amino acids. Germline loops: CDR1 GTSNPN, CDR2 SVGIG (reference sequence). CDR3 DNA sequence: TGTGCCTGGAGTTCCGGGACTGCTAATGAAAAACTGTTTTTT. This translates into CAWSSGTANEKLFF.

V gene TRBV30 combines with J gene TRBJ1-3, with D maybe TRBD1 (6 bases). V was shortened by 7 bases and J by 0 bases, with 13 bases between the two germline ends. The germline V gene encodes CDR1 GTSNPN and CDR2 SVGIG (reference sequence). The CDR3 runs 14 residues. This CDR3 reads CALAQGNSGNTIYF. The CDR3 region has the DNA TGTGCCTTAGCACAGGGTAACTCTGGAAACACCATATATTTT.

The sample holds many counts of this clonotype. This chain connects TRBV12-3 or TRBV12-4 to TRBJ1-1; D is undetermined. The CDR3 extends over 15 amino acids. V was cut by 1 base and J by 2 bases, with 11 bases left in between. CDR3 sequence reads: CASSLGRDTNTEAFF. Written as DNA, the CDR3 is TGTGCCAGCAGTTTAGGTCGAGATACTAACACTGAAGCTTTCTTT.

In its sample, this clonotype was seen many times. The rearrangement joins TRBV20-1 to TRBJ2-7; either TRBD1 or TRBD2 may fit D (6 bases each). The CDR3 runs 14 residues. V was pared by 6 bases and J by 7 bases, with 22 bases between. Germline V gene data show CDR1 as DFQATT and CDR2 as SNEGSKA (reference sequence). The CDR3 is CSAHRDTGAREQYF. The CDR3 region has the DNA TGCAGTGCACACAGGGACACGGGGGCAAGAGAGCAGTACTTC.

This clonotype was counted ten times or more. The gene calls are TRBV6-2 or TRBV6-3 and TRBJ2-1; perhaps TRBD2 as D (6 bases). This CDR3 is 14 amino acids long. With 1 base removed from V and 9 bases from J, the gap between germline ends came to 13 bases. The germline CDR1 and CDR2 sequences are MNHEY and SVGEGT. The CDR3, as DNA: TGTGCCAGCAGTTACTGGCAGGGAGGTCGTGAGCAGTTCTTC. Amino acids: CASSYWQGGREQFF.

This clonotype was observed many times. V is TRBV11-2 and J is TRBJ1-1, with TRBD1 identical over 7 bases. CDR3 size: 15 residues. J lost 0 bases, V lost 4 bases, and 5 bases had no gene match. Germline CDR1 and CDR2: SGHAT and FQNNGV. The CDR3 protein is CASSWRQGLNTEAFF. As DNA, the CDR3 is TGTGCCAGCAGCTGGAGACAGGGACTGAACACTGAAGCTTTCTTT.

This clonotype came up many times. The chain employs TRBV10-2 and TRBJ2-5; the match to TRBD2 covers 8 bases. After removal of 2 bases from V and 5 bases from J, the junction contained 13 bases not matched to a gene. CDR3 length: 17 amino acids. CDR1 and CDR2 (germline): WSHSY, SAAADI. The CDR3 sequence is CASSEPRQRENRETQYF. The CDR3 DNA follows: TGCGCCAGCAGTGAGCCTCGTCAGCGGGAGAATAGGGAGACCCAGTACTTC.

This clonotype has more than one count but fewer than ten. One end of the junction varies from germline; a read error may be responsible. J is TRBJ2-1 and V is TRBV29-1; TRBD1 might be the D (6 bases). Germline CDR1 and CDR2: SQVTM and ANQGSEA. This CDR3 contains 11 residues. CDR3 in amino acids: CSADSINGQFF. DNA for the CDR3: TGCAGCGCGGACAGCATCAATGGGCAGTTCTTC.

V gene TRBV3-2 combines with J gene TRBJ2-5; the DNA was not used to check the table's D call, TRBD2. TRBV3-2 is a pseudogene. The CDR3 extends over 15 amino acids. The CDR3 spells CASSQGLCDQETQYF. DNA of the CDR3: TGTGCCAGCAGCCAGGGACTATGTGACCAAGAGACCCAGTACTTC.